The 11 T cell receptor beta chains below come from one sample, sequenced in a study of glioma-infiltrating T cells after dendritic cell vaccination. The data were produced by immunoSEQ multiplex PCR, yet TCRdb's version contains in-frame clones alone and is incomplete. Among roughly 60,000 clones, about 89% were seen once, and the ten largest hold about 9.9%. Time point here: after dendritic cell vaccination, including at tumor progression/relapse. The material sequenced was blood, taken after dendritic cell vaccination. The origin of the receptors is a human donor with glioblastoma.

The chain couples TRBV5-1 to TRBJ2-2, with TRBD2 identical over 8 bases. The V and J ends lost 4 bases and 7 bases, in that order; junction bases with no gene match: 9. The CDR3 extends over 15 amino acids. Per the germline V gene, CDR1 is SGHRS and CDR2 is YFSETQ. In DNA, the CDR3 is TGCGCCAGCAGCCACCTCGCGGGAGGTAACGGGGAGCTGTTTTTT. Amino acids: CASSHLAGGNGELFF.

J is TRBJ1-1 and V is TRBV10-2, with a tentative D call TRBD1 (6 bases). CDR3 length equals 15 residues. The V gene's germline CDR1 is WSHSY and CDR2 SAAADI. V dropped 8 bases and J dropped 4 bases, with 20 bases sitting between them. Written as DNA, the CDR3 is TGCGCCAGCGAGGGGAACAGGGTTGGAGGCACTGAAGCTTTCTTT. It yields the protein CASEGNRVGGTEAFF.

The chain's CDR3 is CACHPGGYEQYF. Here the CDR3 DNA reads TGTGCCTGTCACCCGGGAGGCTACGAGCAGTACTTC. The chain recombines TRBV30 with TRBJ2-5; 7 nucleotides align to TRBD2. Gene TRBJ2-7 matches the end of the DNA better, so the J call may be wrong. The CDR3 totals 12 residues. From germline, CDR1 is GTSNPN and CDR2 SVGIG (reference sequence).

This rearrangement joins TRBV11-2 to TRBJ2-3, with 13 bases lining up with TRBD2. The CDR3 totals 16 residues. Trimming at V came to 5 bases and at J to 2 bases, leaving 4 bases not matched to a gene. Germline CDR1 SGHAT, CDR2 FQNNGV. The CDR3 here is CASSLGTSGNTDTQYF. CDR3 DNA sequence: TGTGCCAGCAGCCTTGGGACTAGCGGGAACACAGATACGCAGTATTTT.

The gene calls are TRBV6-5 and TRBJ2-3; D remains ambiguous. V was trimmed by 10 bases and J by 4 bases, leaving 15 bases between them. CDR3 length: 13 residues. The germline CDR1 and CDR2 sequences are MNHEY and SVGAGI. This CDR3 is CATTVNMADTQYF. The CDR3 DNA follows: TGTGCCACCACGGTCAATATGGCAGATACGCAGTATTTT.

The CDR3 here is CASREQGGEKLFF. CDR3 DNA sequence: TGTGCCAGCAGAGAGCAAGGGGGTGAAAAACTGTTTTTT. The chain joins TRBV6-5 to TRBJ1-4; D may be TRBD1 (6 bases). The V end was cut by 6 bases, the J end by 7 bases, with 12 bases between. CDR3 length: 13 amino acids. Germline CDR1 reads MNHEY; CDR2 reads SVGAGI.

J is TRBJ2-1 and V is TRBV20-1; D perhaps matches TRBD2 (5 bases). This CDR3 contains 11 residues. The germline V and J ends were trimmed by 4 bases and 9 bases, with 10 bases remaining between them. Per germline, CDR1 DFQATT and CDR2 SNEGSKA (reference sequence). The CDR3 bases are TGCAGTGCTACCCGGACTCGTGAGCAGTTCTTC. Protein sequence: CSATRTREQFF.

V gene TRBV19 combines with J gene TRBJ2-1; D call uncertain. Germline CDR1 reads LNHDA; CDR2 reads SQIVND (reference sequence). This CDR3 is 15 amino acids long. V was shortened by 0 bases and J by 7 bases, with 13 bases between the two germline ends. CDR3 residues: CASSIDSTRGNEQFF. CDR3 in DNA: TGTGCCAGTAGTATAGATAGCACCAGAGGAAATGAGCAGTTCTTC.

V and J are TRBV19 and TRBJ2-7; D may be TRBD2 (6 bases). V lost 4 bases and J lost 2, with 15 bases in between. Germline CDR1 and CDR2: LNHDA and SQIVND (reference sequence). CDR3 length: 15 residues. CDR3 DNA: TGTGCCAGTAGTAGGCCCCGGGAGAGGCCCTACGAGCAGTACTTC. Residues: CASSRPRERPYEQYF.

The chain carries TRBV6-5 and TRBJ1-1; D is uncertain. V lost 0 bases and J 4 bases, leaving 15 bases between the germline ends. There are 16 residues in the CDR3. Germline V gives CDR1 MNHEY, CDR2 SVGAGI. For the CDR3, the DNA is TGTGCCAGCAGTTACTCGATTCGACTCCGGGGCACTGAAGCTTTCTTT. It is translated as CASSYSIRLRGTEAFF.

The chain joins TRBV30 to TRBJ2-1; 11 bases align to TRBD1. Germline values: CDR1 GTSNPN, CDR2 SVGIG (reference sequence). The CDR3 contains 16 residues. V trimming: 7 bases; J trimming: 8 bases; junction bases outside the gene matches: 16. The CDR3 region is CAFYHFRRTGGDEQFF. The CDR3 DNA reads TGTGCCTTCTACCACTTCCGGCGGACAGGGGGCGATGAGCAGTTCTTC.